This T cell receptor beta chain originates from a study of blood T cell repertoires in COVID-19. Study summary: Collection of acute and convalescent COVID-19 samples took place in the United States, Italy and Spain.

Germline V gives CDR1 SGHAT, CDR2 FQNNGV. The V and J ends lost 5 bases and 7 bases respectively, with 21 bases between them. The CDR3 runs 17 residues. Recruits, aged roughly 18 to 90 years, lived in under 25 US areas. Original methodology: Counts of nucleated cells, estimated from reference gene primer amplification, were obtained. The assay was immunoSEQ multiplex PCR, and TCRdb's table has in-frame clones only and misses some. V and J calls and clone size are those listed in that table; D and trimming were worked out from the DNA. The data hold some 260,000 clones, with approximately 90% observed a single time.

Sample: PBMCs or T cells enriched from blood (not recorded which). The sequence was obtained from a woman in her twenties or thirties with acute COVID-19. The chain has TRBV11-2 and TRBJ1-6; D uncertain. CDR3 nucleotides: TGTGCCAGCAGCCCACGGAAGCGGCCAGGAGAGAATTCACCCCTCCACTTT. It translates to CASSPRKRPGENSPLHF.